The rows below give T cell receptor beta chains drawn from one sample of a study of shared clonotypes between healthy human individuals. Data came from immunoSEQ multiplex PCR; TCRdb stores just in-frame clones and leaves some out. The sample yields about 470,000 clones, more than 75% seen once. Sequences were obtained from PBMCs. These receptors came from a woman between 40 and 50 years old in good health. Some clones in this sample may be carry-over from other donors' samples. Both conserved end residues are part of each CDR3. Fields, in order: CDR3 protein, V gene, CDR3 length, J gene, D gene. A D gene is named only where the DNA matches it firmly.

CATSREGEWVRGDEQFF | TRBV15 | 17 | TRBJ2-1 | .
CASSSNQPQHF | TRBV6-1 | 11 | TRBJ1-5 | .
CASSQLLAGAWNEQFF | TRBV4-1 | 16 | TRBJ2-1 | TRBD2
CASSLRTGNTEAFF | TRBV5-6 | 14 | TRBJ1-1 | .
CASSQFQREGPRSYNEQFF | TRBV23-1 | 19 | TRBJ2-1 | TRBD2
CASSSYPVGTGSLYEQYF | TRBV5-1 | 18 | TRBJ2-7 | TRBD1
CASRDRGRGETQYF | TRBV19 | 14 | TRBJ2-5 | TRBD1
CATSRDGGNTEAFF | TRBV15 | 14 | TRBJ1-1 | .
CASRDRQGDGYTF | TRBV28 | 13 | TRBJ1-2 | .
CASRGQGTMNYGYTF | TRBV10-2 | 15 | TRBJ1-2 | TRBD1
CASSPRDTQYF | TRBV28 | 11 | TRBJ2-3 | .
CASSPHLGQGPDIQYF | TRBV27 | 16 | TRBJ2-4 | TRBD1
CSVGAGREPYEQYF | TRBV29-1 | 14 | . | .
CASTPKGESGYGYTF | TRBV4-3 | 15 | TRBJ1-2 | .
CASSYGGTSLGGEFF | TRBV6-6 | 15 | TRBJ2-1 | TRBD2
CASSRLEGSYNEQFF | TRBV18 | 15 | TRBJ2-1 | .
CASTGLGNTIYF | TRBV2 | 12 | TRBJ1-3 | .
CSVEEEGDRGLPEAFF | TRBV29-1 | 16 | TRBJ1-1 | TRBD1
CASSVARVAGVEQFF | TRBV9 | 15 | TRBJ2-1 | TRBD2
CASSLGGDSDHQPQHF | TRBV5-4 | 16 | TRBJ1-5 | TRBD1
CASRAESYGYTF | TRBV11-2 | 12 | TRBJ1-2 | .
CASSLGQGYNEQFF | TRBV27 | 14 | TRBJ2-1 | TRBD1
CASSPPTGPQETQYF | TRBV7-8 | 15 | TRBJ2-5 | TRBD1
CASRPVSRHEQYF | TRBV11-2 | 13 | TRBJ2-7 | .
CASSPPGQGARNEQYF | TRBV28 | 16 | TRBJ2-7 | TRBD1
CASSSWTGVYEQYF | TRBV11-1 | 14 | TRBJ2-7 | TRBD1
CASSQITVGEQFF | TRBV4-3 | 13 | TRBJ2-1 | .
CASSPRDSGPSYEQYF | TRBV5-1 | 16 | TRBJ2-7 | .
CASSVDGLAGELFF | TRBV9 | 14 | TRBJ2-2 | .
CASSQGSMQETQYF | TRBV4-2 | 14 | TRBJ2-5 | .
CASRTSSGSSYEQYF | TRBV6-5 | 15 | TRBJ2-7 | TRBD2
CASSLEGTSGEQYF | TRBV7-3 | 14 | TRBJ2-7 | TRBD2
CASSQPIGQASGYGYTF | TRBV18 | 17 | TRBJ1-2 | TRBD1
CASSPPGARDTEAFF | TRBV18 | 15 | TRBJ1-1 | .
CATSTGGPEAFF | TRBV15 | 12 | TRBJ1-1 | TRBD1